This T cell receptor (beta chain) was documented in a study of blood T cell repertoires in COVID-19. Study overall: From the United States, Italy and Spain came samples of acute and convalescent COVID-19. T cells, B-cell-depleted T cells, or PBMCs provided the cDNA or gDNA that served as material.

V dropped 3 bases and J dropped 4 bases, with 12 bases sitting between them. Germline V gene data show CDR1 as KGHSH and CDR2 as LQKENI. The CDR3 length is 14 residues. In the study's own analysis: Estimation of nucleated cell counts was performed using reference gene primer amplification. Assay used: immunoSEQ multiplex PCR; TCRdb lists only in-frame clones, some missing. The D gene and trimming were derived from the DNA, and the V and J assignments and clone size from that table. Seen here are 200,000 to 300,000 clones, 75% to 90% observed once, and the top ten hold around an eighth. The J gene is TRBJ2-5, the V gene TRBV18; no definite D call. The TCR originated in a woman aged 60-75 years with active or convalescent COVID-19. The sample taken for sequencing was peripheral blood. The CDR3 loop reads CASSPLDPPETQYF. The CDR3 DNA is TGTGCCAGCTCACCTCTAGATCCTCCAGAGACCCAGTACTTC.